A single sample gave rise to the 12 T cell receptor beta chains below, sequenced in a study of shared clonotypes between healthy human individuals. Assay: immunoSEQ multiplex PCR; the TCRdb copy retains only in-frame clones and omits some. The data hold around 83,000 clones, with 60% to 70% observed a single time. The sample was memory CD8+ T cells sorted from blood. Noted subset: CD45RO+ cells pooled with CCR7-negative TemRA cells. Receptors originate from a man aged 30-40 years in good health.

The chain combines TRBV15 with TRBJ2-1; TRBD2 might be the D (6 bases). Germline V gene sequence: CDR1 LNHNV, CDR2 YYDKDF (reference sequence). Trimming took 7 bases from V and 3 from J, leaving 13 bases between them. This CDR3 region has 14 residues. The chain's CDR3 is CATNGGRDYNEQFF. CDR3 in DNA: TGTGCCACCAATGGAGGGCGGGACTACAATGAGCAGTTCTTC.

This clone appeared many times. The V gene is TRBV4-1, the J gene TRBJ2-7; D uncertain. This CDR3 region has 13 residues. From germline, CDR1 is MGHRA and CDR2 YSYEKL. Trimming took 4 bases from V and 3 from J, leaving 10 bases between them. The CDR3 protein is CASSPSDGYEQYF. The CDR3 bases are TGCGCCAGCAGCCCCTCGGACGGCTACGAGCAGTACTTC.

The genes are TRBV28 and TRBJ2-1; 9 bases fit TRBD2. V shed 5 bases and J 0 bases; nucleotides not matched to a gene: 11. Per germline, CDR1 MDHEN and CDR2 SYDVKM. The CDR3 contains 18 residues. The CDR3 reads CASSGALTSGTSYNEQFF. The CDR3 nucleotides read TGTGCCAGCAGTGGAGCCTTGACTAGCGGAACCTCCTACAATGAGCAGTTCTTC.

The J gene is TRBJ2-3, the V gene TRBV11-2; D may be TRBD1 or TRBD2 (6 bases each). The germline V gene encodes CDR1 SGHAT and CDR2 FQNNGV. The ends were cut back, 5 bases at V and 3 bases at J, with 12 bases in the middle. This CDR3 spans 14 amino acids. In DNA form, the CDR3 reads TGTGCCAGCAGCCCCGGAGGGGGGACAGATACGCAGTATTTT. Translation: CASSPGGGTDTQYF. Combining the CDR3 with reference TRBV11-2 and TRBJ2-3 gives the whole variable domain EAGVAQSPRYKIIEKRQSVAFWCNPISGHATLYWYQQILGQGPKLLIQFQNNGVVDDSQLPKDRFSAERLKGVDSTLKIQPAKLEDSAVYLCASSPGGGTDTQYFGPGTRLTVL.

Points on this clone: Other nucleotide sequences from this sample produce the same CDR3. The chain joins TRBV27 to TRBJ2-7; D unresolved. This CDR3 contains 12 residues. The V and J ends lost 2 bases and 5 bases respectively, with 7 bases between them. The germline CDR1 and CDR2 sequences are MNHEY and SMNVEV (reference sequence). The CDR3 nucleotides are TGTGCCAGCAGTTTACTAGGTGACGAGCAGTACTTC. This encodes CASSLLGDEQYF.

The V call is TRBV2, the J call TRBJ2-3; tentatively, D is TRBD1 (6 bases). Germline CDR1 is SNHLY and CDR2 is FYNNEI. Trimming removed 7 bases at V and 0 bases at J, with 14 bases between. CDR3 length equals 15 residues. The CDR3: CASKGVGGSTDTQYF. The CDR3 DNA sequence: TGTGCCAGCAAGGGGGTCGGCGGTAGCACAGATACGCAGTATTTT.

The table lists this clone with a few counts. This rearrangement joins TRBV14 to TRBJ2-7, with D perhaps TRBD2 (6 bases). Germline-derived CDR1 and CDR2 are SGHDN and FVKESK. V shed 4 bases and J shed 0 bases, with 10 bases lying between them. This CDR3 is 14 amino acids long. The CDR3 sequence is CASSPEGFSYEQYF. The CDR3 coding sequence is TGTGCCAGCAGCCCGGAGGGATTCTCCTACGAGCAGTACTTC.

The CDR3 nucleotides are TGTGCCAGCAGTCCCGGGACTAGCTCCTACAATGAGCAGTTCTTC. Amino acids: CASSPGTSSYNEQFF. The J gene is TRBJ2-1, the V gene TRBV6-4, with 8 nucleotides matching TRBD2. V lost 5 bases to trimming and J lost 0 bases; unmatched junction nucleotides: 3. This CDR3 has 15 residues. Per the germline V gene, CDR1 is MRHNA and CDR2 is SNTAGT.

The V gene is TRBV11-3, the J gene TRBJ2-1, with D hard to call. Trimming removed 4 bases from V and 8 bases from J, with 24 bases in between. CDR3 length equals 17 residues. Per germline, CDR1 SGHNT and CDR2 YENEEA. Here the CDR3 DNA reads TGTGCCAGCAGCTACCCGCTGGAAGAGGCTAGTGAGGATGAGCAGTTCTTC. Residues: CASSYPLEEASEDEQFF.

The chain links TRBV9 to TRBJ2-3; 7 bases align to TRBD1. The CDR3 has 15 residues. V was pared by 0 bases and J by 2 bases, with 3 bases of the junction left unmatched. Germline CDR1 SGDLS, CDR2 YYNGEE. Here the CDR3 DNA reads TGTGCCAGCAGCGTAGAAGGGGGCCCCACAGATACGCAGTATTTT. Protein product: CASSVEGGPTDTQYF. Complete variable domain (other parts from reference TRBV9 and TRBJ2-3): DSGVTQTPKHLITATGQRVTLRCSPRSGDLSVYWYQQSLDQGLQFLIQYYNGEERAKGNILERFSAQQFPDLHSELNLSSLELGDSALYFCASSVEGGPTDTQYFGPGTRLTVL.

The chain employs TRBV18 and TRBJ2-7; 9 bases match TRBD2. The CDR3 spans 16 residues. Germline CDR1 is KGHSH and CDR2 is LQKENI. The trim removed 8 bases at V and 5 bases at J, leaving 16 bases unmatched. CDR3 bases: TGTGCCAGCGCCCTCAGGATAGCGGGAGTTTCCCACGAGCAGTACTTC. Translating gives CASALRIAGVSHEQYF.

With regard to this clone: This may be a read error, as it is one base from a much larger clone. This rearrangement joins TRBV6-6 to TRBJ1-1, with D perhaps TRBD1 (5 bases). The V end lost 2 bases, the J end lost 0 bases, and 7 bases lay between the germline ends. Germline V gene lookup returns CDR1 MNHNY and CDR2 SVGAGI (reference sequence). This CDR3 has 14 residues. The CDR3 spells CASSYGTVNTEAFF. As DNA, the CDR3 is TGTGCCAGCAGTTACGGGACGGTGAACACTGAAGCTTTCTTT.